This entry concerns a single T cell receptor beta chain. Its target is unknown. The CDR3 end falls 3 residues outside the read, so it is completed with the germline J gene. This specimen comes from a study of T cells in women clearing cervical HPV infection. Turning to the study itself: Controls' single incident HPV16 infection cleared within 12 months without precancer. For cases, blood was sampled a median roughly 150 days after lesion detection, interquartile range about 90 to 230 days. Case blood drawn at lesion detection; control blood after infection cleared.

The CDR3 is made up of 15 amino acids. Germline V lookup: CDR1 KGHSH, CDR2 LQKENI. Trimming shortened V by 6 bases and J by 0 bases, and 12 bases separated the two germline ends. Study conclusions and caveats: Controls had more TRBV6-7 (approximately 0.15%) than cases (about 0.11%).

The method was immunoSEQ multiplex PCR; TCRdb's version includes in-frame clones alone and lacks a portion of them. The data show about 28,000 clones, and the top ten clones hold about 8.8%. Sequencing input: blood buffy coat. This clonotype was sampled from a woman between 18 and 75 years old with a cervical HPV16 infection that either progressed to CIN3+ or cleared (not recorded which). V and J are TRBV18 and TRBJ1-5, with D maybe TRBD1 (5 bases). The CDR3 here is CASSRTQDSNQPQHF. The DNA read from the CDR3 is TGTGCCAGCTCCCGGACACAAGATAGCAATCAGCCC.